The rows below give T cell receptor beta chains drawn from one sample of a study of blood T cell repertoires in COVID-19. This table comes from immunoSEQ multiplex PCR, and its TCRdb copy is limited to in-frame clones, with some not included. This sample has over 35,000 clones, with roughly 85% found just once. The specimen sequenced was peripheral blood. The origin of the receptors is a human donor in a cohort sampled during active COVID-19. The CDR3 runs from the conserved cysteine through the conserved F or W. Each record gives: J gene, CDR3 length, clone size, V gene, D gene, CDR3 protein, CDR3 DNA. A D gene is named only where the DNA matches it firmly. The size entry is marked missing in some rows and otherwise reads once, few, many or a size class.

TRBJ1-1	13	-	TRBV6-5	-	CASRWGVNTEAFF	TGTGCCAGCAGGTGGGGAGTGAACACTGAAGCTTTCTTT
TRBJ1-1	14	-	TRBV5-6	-	CASSSRGPITEAFF	TGTGCCAGCAGCAGCAGGGGTCCTATCACTGAAGCTTTCTTT
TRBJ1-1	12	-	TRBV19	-	CASSMGRSEAFF	TGTGCCAGTAGTATGGGGCGGAGTGAAGCTTTCTTT
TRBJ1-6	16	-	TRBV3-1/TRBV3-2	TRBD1	CASRGTGGLGGSPLHF	TGTGCCAGCAGAGGGACAGGAGGCCTTGGGGGCTCACCCCTCCACTTT
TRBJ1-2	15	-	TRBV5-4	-	CASSFRQTDNYGYTF	TGTGCCAGCAGCTTCCGACAGACTGATAACTATGGCTACACCTTC
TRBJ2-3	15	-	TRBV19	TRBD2	CASTAGGPSADTQYF	TGTGCCAGTACGGCGGGGGGGCCTAGTGCAGATACGCAGTATTTT
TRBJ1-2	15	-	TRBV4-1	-	CASSQGQGGPYGYTF	TGCGCCAGCAGCCAAGGCCAAGGCGGGCCGTATGGCTACACCTTC
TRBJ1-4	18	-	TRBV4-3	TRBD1	CASSQDGAQGATNEKLFF	TGCGCCAGCAGCCAAGACGGGGCTCAGGGGGCAACTAATGAAAAACTGTTTTTT
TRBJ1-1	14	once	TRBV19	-	CASRTGGANTEAFF	TGTGCCAGTAGGACGGGGGGGGCGAACACTGAAGCTTTCTTT
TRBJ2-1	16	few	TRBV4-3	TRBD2	CASSQLAGVPYNEQFF	TGCGCCAGCAGCCAATTAGCGGGAGTGCCCTACAATGAGCAGTTCTTC
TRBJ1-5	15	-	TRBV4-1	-	CASSQGAGVNQPQHF	TGCGCCAGCAGCCAAGGGGCAGGTGTCAATCAGCCCCAGCATTTT
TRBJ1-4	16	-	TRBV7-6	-	CASSPPPGPTNEKLFF	TGTGCCAGCAGCCCTCCCCCAGGGCCAACTAATGAAAAACTGTTTTTT
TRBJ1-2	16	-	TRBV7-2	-	CASSLALRGTNGGYTF	TGTGCCAGCAGCTTAGCGCTAAGGGGGACGAATGGTGGCTACACCTTC
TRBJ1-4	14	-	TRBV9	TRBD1	CASSVDRANEKLFF	TGTGCCAGCAGTGTTGACAGGGCTAATGAAAAACTGTTTTTT
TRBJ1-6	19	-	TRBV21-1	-	CASSKRGQGISSYNSPLHF	TGTGCCAGCAGCAAAAGGGGCCAGGGGATAAGCTCCTATAATTCACCCCTCCACTTT
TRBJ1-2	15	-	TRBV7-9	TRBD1	CASSIPGQGRGGYTF	TGTGCCAGCAGCATACCGGGACAGGGGAGAGGTGGCTACACCTTC
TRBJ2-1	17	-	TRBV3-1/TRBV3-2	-	CASSQEKAGKVYNEQFF	TGTGCCAGCAGCCAAGAAAAGGCGGGAAAAGTCTACAATGAGCAGTTCTTC
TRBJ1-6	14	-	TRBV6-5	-	CASSSRTENSPLHF	TGTGCCAGCAGTTCTCGGACAGAGAATTCACCCCTCCACTTT
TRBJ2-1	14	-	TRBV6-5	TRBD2	CASSRTSGNYEQFF	TGTGCCAGCAGCCGGACTAGCGGGAACTATGAGCAGTTCTTC
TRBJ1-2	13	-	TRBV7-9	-	CASSLATGDGYTF	TGTGCCAGCAGCTTAGCGACAGGTGATGGCTACACCTTC
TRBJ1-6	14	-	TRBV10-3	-	CAISESQGGSPLHF	TGTGCCATCAGTGAGTCACAGGGTGGTTCACCCCTCCACTTT
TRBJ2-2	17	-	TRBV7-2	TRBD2	CASSLSASGSIYGELFF	TGTGCCAGCAGCTTAAGCGCAAGCGGGAGTATATACGGGGAGCTGTTTTTT
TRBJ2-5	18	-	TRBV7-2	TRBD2	CASSPPPTSGGAWETQYF	TGTGCCAGCAGCCCTCCCCCGACTAGCGGGGGGGCCTGGGAGACCCAGTACTTC
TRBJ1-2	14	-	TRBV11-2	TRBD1	CASSLRQGASGYTF	TGTGCCAGCAGCTTACGACAGGGGGCTTCTGGCTACACCTTC
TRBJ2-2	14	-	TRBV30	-	CAWRRTEGTGELFF	TGTGCCTGGAGAAGGACAGAGGGTACCGGGGAGCTGTTTTTT
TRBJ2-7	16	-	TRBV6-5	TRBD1	CASSLKPGTGPYEQYF	TGTGCCAGCAGTTTGAAGCCCGGGACAGGGCCCTACGAGCAGTACTTC
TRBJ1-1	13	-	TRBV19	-	CASSIGQGTEAFF	TGTGCCAGTAGTATAGGGCAGGGCACTGAAGCTTTCTTT
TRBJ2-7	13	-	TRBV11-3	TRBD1	CASSRQGSYEQYF	TGTGCCAGCAGTCGACAGGGGTCCTACGAGCAGTACTTC
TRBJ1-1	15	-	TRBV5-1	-	CASSLVSNQNTEAFF	TGCGCCAGCAGCTTGGTTAGCAACCAAAACACTGAAGCTTTCTTT
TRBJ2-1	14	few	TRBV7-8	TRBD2	CASRGRGASNEQFF	TGTGCCAGCAGGGGGCGGGGGGCCTCCAATGAGCAGTTCTTC
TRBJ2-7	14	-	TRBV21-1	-	CASSRRTGSYEQYF	TGTGCCAGCAGCCGGCGGACAGGCTCCTACGAGCAGTACTTC
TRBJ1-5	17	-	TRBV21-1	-	CASISRGTGDGNQPQHF	TGTGCCAGCATTTCCCGGGGGACAGGGGATGGCAATCAGCCCCAGCATTTT
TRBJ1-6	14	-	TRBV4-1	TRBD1	CASSLDRANSPLHF	TGCGCCAGCAGTCTCGACAGGGCGAATTCACCCCTCCACTTT
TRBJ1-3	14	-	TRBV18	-	CASSPWAAGNTIYF	TGTGCCAGCTCACCATGGGCAGCTGGAAACACCATATATTTT
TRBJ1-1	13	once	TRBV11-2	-	CASRATGYTEAFF	TGTGCCAGCAGAGCCACAGGATACACTGAAGCTTTCTTT
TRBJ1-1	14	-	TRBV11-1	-	CASSRGPANTEAFF	TGTGCCAGCAGCCGCGGGCCGGCGAACACTGAAGCTTTCTTT
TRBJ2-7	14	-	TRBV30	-	CAATRELQTYEQYF	TGTGCCGCAACACGGGAGCTCCAGACCTACGAGCAGTACTTC
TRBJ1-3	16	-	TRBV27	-	CASSTGFKSSGNTIYF	TGTGCCAGCAGTACGGGGTTCAAAAGCTCTGGAAACACCATATATTTT
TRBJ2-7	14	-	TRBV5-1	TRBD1	CASSGTGDLYEQYF	TGCGCCAGCAGCGGGACAGGGGATCTCTACGAGCAGTACTTC
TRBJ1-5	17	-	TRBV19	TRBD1	CASSIGPRTGHRQPQHF	TGTGCCAGTAGTATCGGACCTCGGACAGGGCATCGACAGCCCCAGCATTTT
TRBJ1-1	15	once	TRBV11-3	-	CASSRSIAPATEAFF	TGTGCCAGCAGCCGTAGTATAGCTCCGGCCACTGAAGCTTTCTTT
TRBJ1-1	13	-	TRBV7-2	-	CASTQGRDTEAFF	TGTGCCAGCACCCAAGGGCGGGACACTGAAGCTTTCTTT
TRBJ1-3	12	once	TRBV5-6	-	CASSLDQGTIYF	TGTGCCAGCAGCTTGGACCAGGGCACCATATATTTT
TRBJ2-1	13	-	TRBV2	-	CASSDERLVMPFF	TGTGCCAGCAGTGACGAGCGACTAGTAATGCCGTTCTTC
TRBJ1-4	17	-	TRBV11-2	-	CASSLRDPRNTNEKLFF	TGTGCCAGCAGCTTGCGGGACCCAAGAAACACTAATGAAAAACTGTTTTTT
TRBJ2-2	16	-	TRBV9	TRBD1	CASSIGTGTGTGELFF	TGTGCCAGCAGCATCGGGACAGGGACTGGCACCGGGGAGCTGTTTTTT
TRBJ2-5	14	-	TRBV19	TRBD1	CASSTTGTQETQYF	TGTGCCAGTAGTACGACAGGGACGCAAGAGACCCAGTACTTC
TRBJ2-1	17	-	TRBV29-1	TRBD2	CSVEGPGLAGGYNEQFF	TGCAGCGTTGAAGGGCCGGGGCTAGCGGGAGGGTACAATGAGCAGTTCTTC